Shown below are 21 T cell receptor beta chains from a single sample sequenced in a study of T cell repertoires in cytomegalovirus infection. A single record per CDR3 protein comes from TCRdb applying MiXCR to the reads. The sample records fewer than 300,000 distinct CDR3 sequences, roughly 24% being singletons. Sample: PBMCs. The receptors come from a human donor in good health (CMV status not recorded). Some clones in this sample may be carry-over from other donors' samples.

The rearrangement joins TRBV7-2 to TRBJ1-1; 8 bases are a match to TRBD1. The CDR3 covers 13 residues. The V gene end was trimmed by 4 bases and the J gene end by 6 bases; junction bases not matched to a gene: 4. From germline, CDR1 is SGHTA and CDR2 FQGNSA. As DNA, the CDR3 is TGTGCCAGCAGCTCGGACAGGGAAGCTGAAGCTTTCTTT. It specifies CASSSDREAEAFF.

This clonotype was found a few times. This chain uses TRBV5-1 with TRBJ1-1; D not certain. Trimming removed 0 bases at V and 10 bases at J, with 13 bases between. CDR1 and CDR2 from the germline V gene are SGHRS and YFSETQ. CDR3 length equals 13 residues. The CDR3 DNA is TGCGCCAGCAGCTTGGCCGACCCACCTGGAGCTTTCTTT. Protein sequence: CASSLADPPGAFF.

This clonotype was detected ten times or more. This rearrangement joins TRBV7-8 to TRBJ1-6, with 7 positions matching TRBD1. The germline CDR1 and CDR2 sequences are SGHVS and FQNEAQ. V dropped 4 bases and J dropped 11; count of bases not matched to a gene: 8. This CDR3 is built from 14 residues. CDR3 protein: CASSSYRGSPPLHF. The CDR3 nucleotides read TGTGCCAGCAGCTCATACAGGGGTTCGCCACCCCTCCACTTT.

This clonotype was counted only a few times. The chain couples TRBV28 to TRBJ1-4; 8 bases fit TRBD1. The germline V gene has CDR1 MDHEN and CDR2 SYDVKM. The CDR3 sequence is 16 residues long. V was pared by 6 bases and J by 2 bases, with 8 bases of the junction left unmatched. Here the CDR3 reads CASSIQGGRTNEKLFF. CDR3 bases: TGTGCCAGCAGCATACAGGGGGGCAGGACTAATGAAAAACTGTTTTTT.

This clonotype was seen many times. This chain uses TRBV11-2 with TRBJ1-1, with D unresolved. In germline, CDR1 is SGHAT, CDR2 FQNNGV. The V gene lost 2 bases and the J gene lost 11 bases, with 12 bases spanning the gap. The CDR3 is 12 amino acids. The CDR3 bases are TGTGCCAGCAGCTTATATGGAGGTTCGGCTTTCTTT. This translates into CASSLYGGSAFF.

This clonotype was counted many times. The chain employs TRBV7-2 and TRBJ1-5; D remains unclear. The germline V gene encodes CDR1 SGHTA and CDR2 FQGNSA. Trimming removed 1 base at V and 0 bases at J, with 7 bases between. The CDR3 loop spans 15 amino acids. CDR3 DNA sequence: TGTGCCAGCAGCTTAGATCCGATTAGCAATCAGCCCCAGCATTTT. Its translation: CASSLDPISNQPQHF.

The rearrangement joins TRBV6-6 to TRBJ2-2; possibly TRBD2 for D (7 bases). Trimming shortened V by 5 bases and J by 1 base, and 14 bases separated the two germline ends. CDR1 and CDR2 from the germline V gene are MNHNY and SVGAGI (reference sequence). The CDR3 spans 16 residues. The chain's CDR3 is CASSPLGGRNTGELFF. The CDR3 nucleotides read TGTGCCAGCAGTCCCCTGGGGGGGCGGAACACCGGGGAGCTGTTTTTT.

In this sample, this clonotype turned up many times. The rearrangement joins TRBV7-2 to TRBJ1-2; 7 bases map to TRBD1. CDR1 and CDR2 (germline): SGHTA, FQGNSA. The CDR3 covers 15 residues. The J segment lost 4 bases and the V segment lost 1 base, leaving 6 bases of the junction unmatched. The CDR3 here is CASSLDNRGSYGYTF. The CDR3 bases are TGTGCCAGCAGCTTAGATAACAGGGGAAGCTATGGCTACACCTTC.

The chain carries TRBV29-1 and TRBJ1-2, with 8 nucleotides matching TRBD1. CDR1 is SQVTM and CDR2 is ANQGSEA in the germline V gene. V shed 7 bases, J shed 2 bases, and the junction held 9 bases outside the gene matches. This CDR3 has 14 amino acids. This chain's CDR3 is CSGGGGQANYGYTF. CDR3 nucleotides: TGCAGCGGGGGGGGGGGACAGGCCAACTATGGCTACACCTTC.

The CDR3: CASTERVGNEQFF. CDR3 nucleotides: TGTGCCAGCACCGAACGAGTCGGGAATGAGCAGTTCTTC. The chain links TRBV6-6 to TRBJ2-1; no reliable D call. Germline loops: CDR1 MNHNY, CDR2 SVGAGI (reference sequence). The CDR3 is 13 residues long. V dropped 7 bases and J dropped 7 bases, with 14 bases sitting between them.

This clonotype was counted only a few times. The chain carries TRBV19 and TRBJ2-7, with D uncertain. The CDR3 is made up of 13 amino acids. V shed 7 bases and J shed 2 bases, with 12 bases lying between them. CDR1 and CDR2 from the germline V gene are LNHDA and SQIVND (reference sequence). CDR3 bases: TGTGCCAGTATCCGGACGGGTACCTACGAGCAGTACTTC. Encoded protein: CASIRTGTYEQYF.

The chain links TRBV19 to TRBJ2-3; the D gene is possibly TRBD2 (6 bases). V gave up 5 bases and J gave up 2 bases, with 17 bases separating them. The CDR3 spans 16 residues. Germline loops: CDR1 LNHDA, CDR2 SQIVND (reference sequence). The CDR3 sequence: CASSLATGLITDTQYF. The CDR3 coding sequence is TGTGCCAGTAGTCTCGCGACGGGACTCATCACAGATACGCAGTATTTT.

This clonotype was picked up many times. The J gene is TRBJ2-1, the V gene TRBV7-2, with D unresolved. The CDR3 covers 14 residues. Trimming cost V 0 bases and J 10 bases, with 13 bases left between them. Germline V CDR1 and CDR2: SGHTA, FQGNSA. In nucleotides, the CDR3 is TGTGCCAGCAGCTTAGCGGACCGATCTCGGGAGCAGTTCTTC. This sequence encodes CASSLADRSREQFF.

This clonotype has just a few counts. The chain has TRBV7-3 and TRBJ2-2; D gene unclear. This CDR3 has 14 residues. The V end was cut by 2 bases, the J end by 3 bases, with 7 bases between. The germline V gene encodes CDR1 SGHTA and CDR2 FQGTGA. The CDR3 loop is CASSLYGDTGELFF. Here the CDR3 DNA reads TGTGCCAGCAGCTTATATGGAGACACCGGGGAGCTGTTTTTT.

The chain links TRBV20-1 to TRBJ2-1; either TRBD1 or TRBD2 may fit D (5 bases each). From germline, CDR1 is DFQATT and CDR2 SNEGSKA (reference sequence). V was clipped by 6 bases and J by 0 bases, with 12 bases between them. The CDR3 is 14 residues long. This CDR3 reads CSATGRSSYNEQFF. The DNA for the CDR3 is TGCAGTGCCACGGGACGTAGCTCCTACAATGAGCAGTTCTTC.

This clonotype has just a few counts. The chain combines TRBV25-1 with TRBJ2-5; possible D gene TRBD1, 6 bases. CDR3 length: 13 residues. V lost 4 bases to trimming and J lost 4 bases, with 10 bases between them. The germline CDR1 and CDR2 sequences are MGHDK and SYGVNS. The CDR3 sequence is CASSAGGPETQYF. The DNA for the CDR3 is TGTGCCAGCAGTGCTGGGGGCCCAGAGACCCAGTACTTC. Full variable domain (remainder filled in from reference TRBV25-1 and TRBJ2-5): EADIYQTPRYLVIGTGKKITLECSQTMGHDKMYWYQQDPGMELHLIHYSYGVNSTEKGDLSSESTVSRIRTEHFPLTLESARPSHTSQYLCASSAGGPETQYFGPGTRLLVL.

As for this clonotype: This may stem from a read error, because a much larger clone lies one nucleotide away. The rearrangement links TRBV11-2 to TRBJ2-5; maybe TRBD2 (5 bases). The germline CDR1 and CDR2 sequences are SGHAT and FQNNGV. CDR3 length: 11 amino acids. The CDR3 nucleotides read TGTGCCATCAGCCCCGAGGGGACCCAGTACTTC. The encoded protein is CAISPEGTQYF. Full variable domain (rest looked up from reference TRBV11-2 and TRBJ2-5): EAGVAQSPRYKIIEKRQSVAFWCNPISGHATLYWYQQILGQGPKLLIQFQNNGVVDDSQLPKDRFSAERLKGVDSTLKIQPAKLEDSAVYLCAISPEGTQYFGPGTRLLVL.

This clonotype has just a few counts. The V gene is TRBV7-2, the J gene TRBJ2-1, with 8 bases fitting TRBD2. With 0 bases clipped from V and 7 bases from J, the junction kept 5 bases outside the gene matches. CDR1 is SGHTA, CDR2 FQGNSA, per germline. The CDR3 contains 15 residues. CDR3 sequence: CASSLAISGRNEQFF. CDR3 nucleotides: TGTGCCAGCAGCTTAGCGATAAGCGGGAGAAATGAGCAGTTCTTC.

The chain uses TRBV29-1 and TRBJ2-3, with 10 bases that match TRBD2. The CDR3 contains 16 residues. Germline CDR1 and CDR2: SQVTM and ANQGSEA. With 7 bases clipped from V and 6 bases from J, the junction kept 16 bases outside the gene matches. The CDR3 DNA sequence: TGCAGCGCGCCCCCCCCTAGCGGGGGCCGGGCGGATACGCAGTATTTT. This encodes CSAPPPSGGRADTQYF.

In this sample, this clonotype turned up a few times. The CDR3 loop reads CASSDRLDWFSYEQYF. CDR3 nucleotide sequence: TGTGCCAGCAGTGACCGGCTGGACTGGTTCTCCTACGAGCAGTACTTC. V gene TRBV6-1 combines with J gene TRBJ2-7; tentative D call: TRBD2 (5 bases). Deletions cut 3 bases from V and 0 bases from J, with 15 bases between. The germline V gene has CDR1 MNHNS and CDR2 SASEGT. The CDR3 consists of 16 residues.

This clonotype was detected only a few times. The chain combines TRBV20-1 with TRBJ2-1; D gene unclear. The CDR3 spans 13 residues. Germline V CDR1 and CDR2: DFQATT, SNEGSKA (reference sequence). V was trimmed by 4 bases and J by 0 bases, leaving 7 bases between them. CDR3 sequence (DNA): TGCAGTGCTACCTCGAGCTCCTACAATGAGCAGTTCTTC. Residues: CSATSSSYNEQFF.